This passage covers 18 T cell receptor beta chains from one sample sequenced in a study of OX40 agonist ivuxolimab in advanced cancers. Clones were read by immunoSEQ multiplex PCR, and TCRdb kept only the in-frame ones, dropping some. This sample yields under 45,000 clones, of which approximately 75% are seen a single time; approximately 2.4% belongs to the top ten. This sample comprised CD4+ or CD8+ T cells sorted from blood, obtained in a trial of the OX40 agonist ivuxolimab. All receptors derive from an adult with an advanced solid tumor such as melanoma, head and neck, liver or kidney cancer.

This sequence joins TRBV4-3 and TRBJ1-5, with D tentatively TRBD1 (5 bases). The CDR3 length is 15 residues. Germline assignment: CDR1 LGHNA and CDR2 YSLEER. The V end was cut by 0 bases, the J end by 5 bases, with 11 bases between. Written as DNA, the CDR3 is TGCGCCAGCAGCCAAGAGTCTAGGGGCTATCAGCCCCAGCATTTT. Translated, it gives CASSQESRGYQPQHF.

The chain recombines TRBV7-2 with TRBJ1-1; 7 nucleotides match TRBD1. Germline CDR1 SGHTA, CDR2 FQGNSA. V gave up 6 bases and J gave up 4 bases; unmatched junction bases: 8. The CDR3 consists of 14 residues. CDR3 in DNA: TGTGCCAGCAGAATGCAGGGGGTGAGCACTGAAGCTTTCTTT. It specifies CASRMQGVSTEAFF.

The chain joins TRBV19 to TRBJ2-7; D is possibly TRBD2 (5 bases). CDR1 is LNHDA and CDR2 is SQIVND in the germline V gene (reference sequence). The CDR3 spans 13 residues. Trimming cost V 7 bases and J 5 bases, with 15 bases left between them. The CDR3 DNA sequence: TGTGCCAGTACCCCGGCGGGTGGCCACGAGCAGTACTTC. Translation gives CASTPAGGHEQYF.

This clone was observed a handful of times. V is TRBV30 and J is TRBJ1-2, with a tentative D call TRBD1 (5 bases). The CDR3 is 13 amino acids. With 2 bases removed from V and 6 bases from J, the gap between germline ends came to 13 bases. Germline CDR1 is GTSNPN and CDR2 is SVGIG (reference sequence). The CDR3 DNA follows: TGTGCCTGGAGTCTGGGGCTCAGAGATGGCTACACCTTC. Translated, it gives CAWSLGLRDGYTF.

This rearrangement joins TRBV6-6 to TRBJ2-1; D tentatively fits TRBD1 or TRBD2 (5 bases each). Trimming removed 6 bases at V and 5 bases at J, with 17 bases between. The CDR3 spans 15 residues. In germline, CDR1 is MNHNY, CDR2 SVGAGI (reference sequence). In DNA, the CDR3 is TGTGCCAGCAGCCCGGGGACCGTGGAAAACAATGAGCAGTTCTTC. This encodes CASSPGTVENNEQFF.

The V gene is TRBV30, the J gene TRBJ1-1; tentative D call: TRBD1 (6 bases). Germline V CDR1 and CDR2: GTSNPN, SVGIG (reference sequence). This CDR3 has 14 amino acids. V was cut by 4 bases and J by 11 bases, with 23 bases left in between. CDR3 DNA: TGTGCCTGGACCTCACCATGGACAGTTAAGGGTGCTTTCTTT. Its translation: CAWTSPWTVKGAFF.

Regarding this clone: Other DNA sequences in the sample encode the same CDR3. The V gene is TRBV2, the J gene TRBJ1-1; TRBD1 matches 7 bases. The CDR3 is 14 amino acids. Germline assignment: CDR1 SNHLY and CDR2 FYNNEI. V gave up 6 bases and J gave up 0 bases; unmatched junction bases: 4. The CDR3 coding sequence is TGTGCCAGCAGCAGACAGGGAATGAACACTGAAGCTTTCTTT. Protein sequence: CASSRQGMNTEAFF.

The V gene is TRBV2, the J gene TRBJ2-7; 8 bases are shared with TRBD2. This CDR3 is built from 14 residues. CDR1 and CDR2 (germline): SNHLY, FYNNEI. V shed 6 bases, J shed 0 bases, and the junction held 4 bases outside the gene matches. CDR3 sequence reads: CASSGGGLSYEQYF. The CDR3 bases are TGTGCCAGCAGCGGGGGGGGCCTCTCCTACGAGCAGTACTTC.

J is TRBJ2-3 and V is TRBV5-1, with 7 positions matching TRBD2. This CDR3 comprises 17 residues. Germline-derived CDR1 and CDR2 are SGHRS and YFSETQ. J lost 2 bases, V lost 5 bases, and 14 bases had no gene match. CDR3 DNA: TGCGCCAGCAGGTGGGGGACTCTAGCGGAGACCACAGATACGCAGTATTTT. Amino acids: CASRWGTLAETTDTQYF.

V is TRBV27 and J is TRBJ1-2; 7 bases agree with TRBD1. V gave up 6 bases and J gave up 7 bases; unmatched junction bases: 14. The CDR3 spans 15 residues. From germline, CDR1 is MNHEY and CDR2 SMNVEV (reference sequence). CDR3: CASRDHKQGWVGYTF. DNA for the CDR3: TGTGCCAGCAGAGACCATAAACAGGGGTGGGTTGGCTACACCTTC.

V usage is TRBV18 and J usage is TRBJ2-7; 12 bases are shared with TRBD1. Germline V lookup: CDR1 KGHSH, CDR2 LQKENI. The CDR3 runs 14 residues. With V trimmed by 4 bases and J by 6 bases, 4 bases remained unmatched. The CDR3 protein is CASSRGQGATEQYF. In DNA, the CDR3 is TGTGCCAGCTCACGGGGACAGGGGGCTACCGAGCAGTACTTC.

The CDR3 DNA is TGTGCCAGCAGCCGGGGACTCCAAATTCGGCAGTACTTC. It encodes CASSRGLQIRQYF. The rearrangement uses TRBV5-5 and TRBJ2-7, with D maybe TRBD2 (6 bases). The V end was cut by 4 bases, the J end by 9 bases, with 17 bases between. This CDR3 region has 13 residues. CDR1 and CDR2 (germline): SGHKS, YYEKEE (reference sequence). The full variable domain, completed using reference TRBV5-5 and TRBJ2-7, is DAGVTQSPTHLIKTRGQQVTLRCSPISGHKSVSWYQQVLGQGPQFIFQYYEKEERGRGNFPDRFSARQFPNYSSELNVNALLLGDSALYLCASSRGLQIRQYFGPGTRLTVT.

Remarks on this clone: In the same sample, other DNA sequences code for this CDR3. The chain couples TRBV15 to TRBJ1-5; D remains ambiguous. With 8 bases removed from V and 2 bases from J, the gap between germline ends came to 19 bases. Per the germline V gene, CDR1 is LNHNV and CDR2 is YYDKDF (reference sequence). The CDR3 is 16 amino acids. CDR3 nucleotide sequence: TGTGCCACCCTTGAGGCACCAGGATCCCGCAATCAGCCCCAGCATTTT. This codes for CATLEAPGSRNQPQHF.

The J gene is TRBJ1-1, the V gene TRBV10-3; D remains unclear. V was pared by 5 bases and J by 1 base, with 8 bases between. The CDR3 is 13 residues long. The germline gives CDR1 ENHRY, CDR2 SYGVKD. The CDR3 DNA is TGTGCCATCAGTCCTGTGGGGAACACTGAAGCTTTCTTT. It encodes CAISPVGNTEAFF.

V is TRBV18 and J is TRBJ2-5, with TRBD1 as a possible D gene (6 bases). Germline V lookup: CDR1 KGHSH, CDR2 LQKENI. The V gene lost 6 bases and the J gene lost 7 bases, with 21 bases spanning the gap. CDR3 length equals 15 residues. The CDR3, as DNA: TGTGCCAGCTCCCTCGGGACAAGGGGCCCTGGGACCCAGTACTTC. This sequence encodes CASSLGTRGPGTQYF.

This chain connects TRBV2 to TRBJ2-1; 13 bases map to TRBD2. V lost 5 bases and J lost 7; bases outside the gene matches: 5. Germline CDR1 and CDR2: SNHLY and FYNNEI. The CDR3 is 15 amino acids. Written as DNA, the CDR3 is TGTGCCAGCAGTCTGGGACTAGCGGGATTGAATGAGCAGTTCTTC. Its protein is CASSLGLAGLNEQFF.

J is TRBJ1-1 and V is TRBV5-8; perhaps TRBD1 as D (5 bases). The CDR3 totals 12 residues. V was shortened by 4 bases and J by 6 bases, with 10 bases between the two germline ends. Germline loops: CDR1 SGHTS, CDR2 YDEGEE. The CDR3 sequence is CASSPRVSEAFF. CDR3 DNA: TGTGCCAGCAGCCCCAGGGTTTCTGAAGCTTTCTTT.

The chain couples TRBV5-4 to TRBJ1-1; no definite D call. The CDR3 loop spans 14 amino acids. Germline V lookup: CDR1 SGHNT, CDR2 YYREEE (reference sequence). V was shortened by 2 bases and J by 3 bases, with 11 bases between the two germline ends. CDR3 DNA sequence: TGTGCCAGCAGCTTTTACAGACTGGACACTGAAGCTTTCTTT. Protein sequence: CASSFYRLDTEAFF. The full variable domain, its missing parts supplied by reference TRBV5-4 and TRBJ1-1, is ETGVTQSPTHLIKTRGQQVTLRCSSQSGHNTVSWYQQALGQGPQFIFQYYREEENGRGNFPPRFSGLQFPNYSSELNVNALELDDSALYLCASSFYRLDTEAFFGQGTRLTVV.